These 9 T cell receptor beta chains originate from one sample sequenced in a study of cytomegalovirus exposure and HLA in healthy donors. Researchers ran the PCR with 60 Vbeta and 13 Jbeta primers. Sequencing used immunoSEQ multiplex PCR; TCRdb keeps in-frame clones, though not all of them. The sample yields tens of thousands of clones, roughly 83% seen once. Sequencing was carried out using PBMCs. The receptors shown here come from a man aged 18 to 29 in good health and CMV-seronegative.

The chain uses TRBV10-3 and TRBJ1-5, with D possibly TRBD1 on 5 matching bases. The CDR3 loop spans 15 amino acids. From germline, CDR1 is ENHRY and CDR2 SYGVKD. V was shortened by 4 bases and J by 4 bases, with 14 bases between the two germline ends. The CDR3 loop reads CAISAGLSYNQPQHF. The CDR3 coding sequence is TGTGCCATCAGTGCGGGACTCTCTTATAATCAGCCCCAGCATTTT.

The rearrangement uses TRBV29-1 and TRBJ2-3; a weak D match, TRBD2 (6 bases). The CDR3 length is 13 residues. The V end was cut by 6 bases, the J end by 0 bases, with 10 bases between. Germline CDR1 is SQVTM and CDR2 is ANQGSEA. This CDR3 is CSVSGLSTDTQYF. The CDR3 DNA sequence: TGCAGCGTATCGGGACTTAGCACAGATACGCAGTATTTT.

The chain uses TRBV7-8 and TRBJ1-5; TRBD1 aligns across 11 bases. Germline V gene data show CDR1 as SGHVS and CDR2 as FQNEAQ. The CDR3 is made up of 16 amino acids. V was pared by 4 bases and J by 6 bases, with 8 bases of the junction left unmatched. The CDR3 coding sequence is TGTGCCAGCAGCTCATCTCGGGACAGGGGGATTCAGCCCCAGCATTTT. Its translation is CASSSSRDRGIQPQHF.

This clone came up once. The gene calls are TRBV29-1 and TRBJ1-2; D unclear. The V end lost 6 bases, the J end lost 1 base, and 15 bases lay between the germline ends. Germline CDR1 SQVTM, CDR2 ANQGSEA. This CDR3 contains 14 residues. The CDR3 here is CSVSAQNRNYGYTF. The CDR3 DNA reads TGCAGCGTGTCCGCACAAAATCGTAACTATGGCTACACCTTC.

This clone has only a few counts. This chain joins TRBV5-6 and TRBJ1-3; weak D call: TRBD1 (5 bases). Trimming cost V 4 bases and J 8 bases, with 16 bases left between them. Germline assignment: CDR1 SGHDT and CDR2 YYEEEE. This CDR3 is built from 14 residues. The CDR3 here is CASSRGAHGDTIYF. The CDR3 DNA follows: TGTGCCAGCAGCCGTGGGGCACACGGCGACACCATATATTTT.

The DNA of the CDR3 is TGTGCCTGGAGTGCGGACAGGGGCACAGATACGCAGTATTTT. Its protein product is CAWSADRGTDTQYF. This chain joins TRBV30 and TRBJ2-3, with 8 positions matching TRBD1. With 1 base clipped from V and 1 base from J, the junction kept 1 base outside the gene matches. The CDR3 contains 14 residues. Germline V gene lookup returns CDR1 GTSNPN and CDR2 SVGIG (reference sequence).

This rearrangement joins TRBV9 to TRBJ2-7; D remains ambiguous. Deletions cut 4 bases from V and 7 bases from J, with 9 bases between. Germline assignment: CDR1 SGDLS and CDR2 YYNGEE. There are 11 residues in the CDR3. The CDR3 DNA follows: TGTGCCAGCAGCAATAACGGGGAGCAGTACTTC. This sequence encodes CASSNNGEQYF.

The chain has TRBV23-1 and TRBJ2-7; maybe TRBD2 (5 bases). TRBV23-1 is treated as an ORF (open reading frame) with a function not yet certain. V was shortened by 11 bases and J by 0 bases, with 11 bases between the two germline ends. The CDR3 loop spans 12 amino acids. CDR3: CAVRDSSYEQYF. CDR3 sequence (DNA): TGCGCCGTACGGGATTCCTCCTACGAGCAGTACTTC.

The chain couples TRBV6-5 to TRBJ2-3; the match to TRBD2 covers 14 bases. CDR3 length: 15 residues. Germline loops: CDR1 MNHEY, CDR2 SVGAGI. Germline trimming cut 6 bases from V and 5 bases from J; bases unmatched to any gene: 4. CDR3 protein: CASSTGTSGRDTQYF. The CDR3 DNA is TGTGCCAGCAGCACAGGGACTAGCGGGAGAGATACGCAGTATTTT.